What follows are 29 T cell receptor beta chains derived from one specimen sequenced in a study of vaccination and CD4 T cells after COVID-19. These receptors lack a known antigen. Oncomine TCR Beta short-read sequencing was applied to DNA from cultured CD4+ T cells. From the PCR reads, TCRdb called clonotypes with MiXCR, one entry per CDR3 protein. The table lists 20,000 or so distinct CDR3 sequences, 23% of them singletons, with almost 8% in the top ten. Treatment noted: 10-day PBMC culture with coronavirus spike peptide pools or control peptides (ViraFEST assay). The sequenced sample was cultured CD4+ T cells from blood. Every receptor here comes from a human donor with COVID-19.

This clonotype was observed a few times. CDR3: CASSYMGQGRSGELFF. CDR3 sequence (DNA): TGTGCCAGCAGTTATATGGGACAGGGGAGATCCGGGGAGCTGTTTTTT. The chain has TRBV6-5 and TRBJ2-2; 10 bases are a match to TRBD1. The length of the CDR3 is 16 residues. The germline CDR1 and CDR2 sequences are MNHEY and SVGAGI. Trimming removed 3 bases from V and 6 bases from J; junction bases left unmatched: 7.

The V gene is TRBV5-6, the J gene TRBJ2-3; 7 positions match TRBD1. This CDR3 spans 18 amino acids. V lost 0 bases, J lost 0 bases, and 10 bases stayed unmatched. Germline values: CDR1 SGHDT, CDR2 YYEEEE. In DNA form, the CDR3 reads TGTGCCAGCAGCTTGGGAGGGGGCCTAACTTTTAGCACAGATACGCAGTATTTT. Its protein product is CASSLGGGLTFSTDTQYF.

The chain is built from TRBV20-1 and TRBJ1-3; D remains unclear. There are 15 residues in the CDR3. V was clipped by 0 bases and J by 0 bases, with 9 bases between them. CDR1 and CDR2 (germline): DFQATT, SNEGSKA (reference sequence). In nucleotides, the CDR3 is TGCAGTGCTAGAGAGCCCCGCACCTCTGGAAACACCATATATTTT. Protein sequence: CSAREPRTSGNTIYF.

In its sample, this clonotype is medium-sized (0.01 to 0.1%). The V and J genes are TRBV6-1 and TRBJ1-1; unclear D gene. Germline CDR1 reads MNHNS; CDR2 reads SASEGT. Trimming left V 4 bases short and J 1 base short, with 10 bases between. The CDR3 totals 14 residues. The CDR3 DNA follows: TGTGCCAGCAGTGGGAGGGCGGCGAACACTGAAGCTTTCTTT. As protein: CASSGRAANTEAFF.

This chain connects TRBV12-3 or TRBV12-4 to TRBJ1-1; D is unclear. Trimming removed 1 base from V and 1 base from J, with 7 bases in between. This CDR3 contains 14 residues. CDR3 in amino acids: CASSLGRPNTEAFF. The DNA of the CDR3 is TGTGCCAGCAGTTTAGGGCGGCCGAACACTGAAGCTTTCTTT.

J is TRBJ1-6 and V is TRBV18, with D perhaps matching TRBD1 (5 bases). This CDR3 is built from 17 residues. Trimming pared 2 bases from V and 4 bases from J, leaving 15 bases between. CDR1 KGHSH and CDR2 LQKENI come from the germline V gene. CDR3 sequence (DNA): TGTGCCAGCTCACCAAGAATTTCACAGGATTATAATTCACCCCTCCACTTT. Protein product: CASSPRISQDYNSPLHF.

The chain employs TRBV20-1 and TRBJ2-3, with 9 bases fitting TRBD2. This CDR3 spans 15 amino acids. The V and J ends lost 6 bases and 5 bases, in that order; junction bases with no gene match: 12. Germline V gene data show CDR1 as DFQATT and CDR2 as SNEGSKA (reference sequence). The CDR3 nucleotides are TGCAGTGCAACCAATTTAGCGGGGGATGGAGATACGCAGTATTTT. Translated, it gives CSATNLAGDGDTQYF.

In this sample, this clonotype is medium-sized. The CDR3 nucleotides read TGTGCCAGCAGGGAGGAGGGACAGGGAATTCGTGGCTACACCTTC. Its translation: CASREEGQGIRGYTF. The chain uses TRBV6-1 and TRBJ1-2, with 9 bases aligning to TRBD1. Germline CDR1 reads MNHNS; CDR2 reads SASEGT. Losses at the gene ends were 6 bases for V and 7 bases for J; bases not matched to a gene: 12. The CDR3 loop spans 15 amino acids.

The table lists this clonotype with a few counts. This sequence joins TRBV7-3 and TRBJ2-2, with D unresolved. This CDR3 is built from 15 residues. Trimming pared 6 bases from V and 5 bases from J, leaving 16 bases between. CDR1 and CDR2 (germline): SGHTA, FQGTGA. CDR3 coding DNA: TGTGCCAGCAGTCCTATAAACCTGGGGACCGGGGAGCTGTTTTTT. Its translation is CASSPINLGTGELFF.

In its sample, this clonotype ranks as medium-sized. The chain is built from TRBV20-1 and TRBJ1-6; 8 nucleotides align to TRBD1. Losses at the gene ends were 1 base for V and 9 bases for J; bases not matched to a gene: 8. There are 15 residues in the CDR3. Germline V CDR1 and CDR2: DFQATT, SNEGSKA (reference sequence). CDR3 sequence: CSARGAQGAFSPLHF. The CDR3 nucleotides read TGCAGTGCTAGAGGTGCTCAGGGGGCGTTTTCACCCCTCCACTTT.

This clonotype was counted between two and nine times. The chain carries TRBV12-3 or TRBV12-4 and TRBJ2-7; D not resolved. The CDR3 extends over 11 amino acids. V was pared by 4 bases and J by 3 bases, with 4 bases between. The CDR3 is CASSSLYEQYF. CDR3 bases: TGTGCCAGCAGTTCTCTCTACGAGCAGTACTTC.

As DNA, the CDR3 is TGTGCCAGCAGCCGGGACATTCGGGAGACCCAGTACTTC. As protein: CASSRDIRETQYF. The chain carries TRBV11-2 and TRBJ2-5; tentative D call: TRBD1 (6 bases). This CDR3 has 13 amino acids. Trimming shortened V by 5 bases and J by 5 bases, and 12 bases separated the two germline ends. Germline CDR1 reads SGHAT; CDR2 reads FQNNGV.

J is TRBJ2-7 and V is TRBV12-3 or TRBV12-4; 8 bases map to TRBD1. The CDR3 totals 13 residues. The V segment lost 6 bases and the J segment 4 bases; nucleotides outside the gene matches: 5. In nucleotides, the CDR3 is TGTGCCAGCAGCGCCAGGGGGCGGTACGAGCAGTACTTC. Amino acids: CASSARGRYEQYF.

The chain employs TRBV9 and TRBJ2-1, with D possibly being TRBD1 (6 bases). The CDR3 covers 16 residues. V lost 1 base and J 2 bases, leaving 13 bases between the germline ends. CDR1 is SGDLS, CDR2 YYNGEE, per germline. The CDR3 DNA follows: TGTGCCAGCAGCGTACGGGGCAGGGGCACCTACAATGAGCAGTTCTTC. This sequence encodes CASSVRGRGTYNEQFF. Combining the CDR3 with reference TRBV9 and TRBJ2-1 gives the whole variable domain DSGVTQTPKHLITATGQRVTLRCSPRSGDLSVYWYQQSLDQGLQFLIQYYNGEERAKGNILERFSAQQFPDLHSELNLSSLELGDSALYFCASSVRGRGTYNEQFFGPGTRLTVL.

The CDR3 spells CRANSNRGGNEQYF. CDR3 in DNA: TGCAGAGCAAATTCAAACAGGGGAGGTAACGAGCAGTACTTC. The V and J genes are TRBV20-1 and TRBJ2-7; D is possibly TRBD1 (7 bases). The CDR3 loop spans 14 amino acids. From germline, CDR1 is DFQATT and CDR2 SNEGSKA (reference sequence).

The J gene is TRBJ1-1, the V gene TRBV20-1; D ambiguous. The CDR3 length is 13 residues. Germline V CDR1 and CDR2: DFQATT, SNEGSKA (reference sequence). The ends were cut back, 6 bases at V and 2 bases at J, with 13 bases in the middle. The CDR3 is CSAPGSLNTEAFF. In DNA, the CDR3 is TGCAGTGCCCCGGGATCTCTCAACACTGAAGCTTTCTTT.

The chain uses TRBV20-1 and TRBJ2-3; D is undetermined. The CDR3 length is 12 residues. Germline V gene data show CDR1 as DFQATT and CDR2 as SNEGSKA (reference sequence). Trimming cost V 0 bases and J 4 bases, with 5 bases left between them. The CDR3 reads CSARDIPDTQYF. CDR3 DNA sequence: TGCAGTGCTAGAGATATTCCAGATACGCAGTATTTT.

This clonotype is medium-sized within its sample. The chain is built from TRBV27 and TRBJ1-6; 7 nucleotides line up with TRBD1. The CDR3 loop spans 15 amino acids. CDR1 MNHEY and CDR2 SMNVEV come from the germline V gene (reference sequence). The V and J ends lost 2 bases and 5 bases, in that order; junction bases with no gene match: 3. The CDR3 loop reads CASSLRQGHNSPLHF. In DNA form, the CDR3 reads TGTGCCAGCAGTTTAAGACAGGGACATAATTCACCCCTCCACTTT.

The genes are TRBV6-1 and TRBJ1-5; D gene uncertain. Trimming shortened V by 3 bases and J by 6 bases, and 15 bases separated the two germline ends. Germline V gene data show CDR1 as MNHNS and CDR2 as SASEGT. The CDR3 spans 15 residues. The CDR3 reads CASSEAASATQPQHF. The CDR3, as DNA: TGTGCCAGCAGTGAGGCAGCCTCGGCGACTCAGCCCCAGCATTTT.

To note about this clonotype: Because it lacks the conserved phenylalanine or tryptophan at the end, this CDR3 is likely a read error. This sequence joins TRBV15 and TRBJ1-2; D is possibly TRBD1 (6 bases). Germline CDR1 and CDR2: LNHNV and YYDKDF (reference sequence). V lost 5 bases and J lost 9, with 13 bases in between. There are 12 residues in the CDR3. CDR3 residues: CATSSNRVSYTL. CDR3 DNA sequence: TGTGCCACCAGCTCCAACAGGGTGAGCTACACCCTC.

The genes are TRBV5-1 and TRBJ2-7; no firm D call. Germline V lookup: CDR1 SGHRS, CDR2 YFSETQ. This CDR3 is 12 amino acids long. V was trimmed by 7 bases and J by 0 bases, leaving 8 bases between them. CDR3 residues: CASAQHSYEQYF. In DNA, the CDR3 is TGCGCCAGCGCCCAACACTCCTACGAGCAGTACTTC.

As concerns this clonotype: A much larger clone differs from this one at a single base, so this may be a read error. This chain links TRBV6-1 with TRBJ1-5, with TRBD1 matching over 9 bases. Germline V gives CDR1 MNHNS, CDR2 SASEGT. The CDR3 is made up of 13 amino acids. The DNA of the CDR3 is TGTGTCAGTGGACAGGGGACAATTCAGCCCCAGCATTTT. Translation: CVSGQGTIQPQHF.

This clonotype is medium-sized. The chain has TRBV15 and TRBJ1-4; D remains unclear. Germline V lookup: CDR1 LNHNV, CDR2 YYDKDF (reference sequence). V lost 3 bases to trimming and J lost 4 bases, with 9 bases between them. CDR3 size: 14 residues. CDR3 sequence reads: CATSRDGDNEKLFF. CDR3 coding DNA: TGTGCCACCAGCAGGGACGGAGATAATGAAAAACTGTTTTTT.

The CDR3 DNA sequence: TGTGCCAGCAGTGGCACAGGGGGAGCCTACGAGCAGTACTTC. Protein product: CASSGTGGAYEQYF. The rearrangement links TRBV6-1 to TRBJ2-7; TRBD1 aligns across 8 bases. The germline V gene encodes CDR1 MNHNS and CDR2 SASEGT. The CDR3 has 14 amino acids. After removal of 4 bases from V and 2 bases from J, the junction contained 4 bases not matched to a gene.

The chain joins TRBV9 to TRBJ1-1; D might be TRBD1 (6 bases). Per the germline V gene, CDR1 is SGDLS and CDR2 is YYNGEE. The CDR3 sequence is 15 residues long. Trimming left V 4 bases short and J 1 base short, with 14 bases between. Written as DNA, the CDR3 is TGTGCCAGCAGCCTCGCGGGGGCCGGGAACACTGAAGCTTTCTTT. Amino acids: CASSLAGAGNTEAFF.

V is TRBV20-1 and J is TRBJ1-6, with D maybe TRBD1 (5 bases). Germline V CDR1 and CDR2: DFQATT, SNEGSKA (reference sequence). CDR3 length equals 15 residues. The V and J ends lost 6 bases and 4 bases respectively, with 16 bases between them. The DNA for the CDR3 is TGCAGTGCCCAAGGCCGGGACCTGTATAATTCACCCCTCCACTTT. Its protein is CSAQGRDLYNSPLHF.

This clonotype was observed a few times. V and J are TRBV6-1 and TRBJ2-5, with TRBD2 matching over 8 bases. Unmatched junction bases numbered 6, after V lost 11 bases and J lost 1 base. CDR3 length: 13 amino acids. CDR1 MNHNS and CDR2 SASEGT come from the germline V gene. This chain's CDR3 is CALAGGAQETQYF. The CDR3 DNA reads TGTGCCCTCGCCGGGGGGGCCCAAGAGACCCAGTACTTC.

This clonotype has more than one count but fewer than ten. In nucleotides, the CDR3 is TGCAGTGCCCCGCATGCGGGACAAAGCACAGATACGCAGTATTTT. It encodes CSAPHAGQSTDTQYF. The chain links TRBV20-1 to TRBJ2-3, with D perhaps being TRBD1 or TRBD2 (6 bases each). Trimming removed 6 bases at V and 0 bases at J, with 16 bases between. Germline CDR1 reads DFQATT; CDR2 reads SNEGSKA (reference sequence). The CDR3 is 15 amino acids.

This clonotype was detected a few times. This chain connects TRBV6-1 to TRBJ2-7, with D possibly being TRBD1 (6 bases). Trimming took off 6 bases at V and 0 bases at J, with 15 bases between the two ends. The CDR3 is made up of 15 amino acids. Germline values: CDR1 MNHNS, CDR2 SASEGT. CDR3 in DNA: TGTGCCAGCAGGGATACAGGGAAGTCCTCCTACGAGCAGTACTTC. This gives the protein CASRDTGKSSYEQYF.